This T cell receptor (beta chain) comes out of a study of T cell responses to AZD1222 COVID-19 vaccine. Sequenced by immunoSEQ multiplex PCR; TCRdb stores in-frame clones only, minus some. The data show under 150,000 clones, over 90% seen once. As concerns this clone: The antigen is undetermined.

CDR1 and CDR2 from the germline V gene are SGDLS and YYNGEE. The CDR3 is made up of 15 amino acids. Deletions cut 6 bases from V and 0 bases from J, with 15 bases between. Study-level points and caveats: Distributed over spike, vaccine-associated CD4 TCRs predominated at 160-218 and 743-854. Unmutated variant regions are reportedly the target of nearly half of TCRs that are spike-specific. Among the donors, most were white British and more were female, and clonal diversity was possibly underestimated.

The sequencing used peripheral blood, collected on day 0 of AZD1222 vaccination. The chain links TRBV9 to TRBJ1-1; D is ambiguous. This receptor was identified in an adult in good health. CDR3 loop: CASKKGFGMNTEAFF. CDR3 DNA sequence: TGTGCCAGCAAAAAAGGATTTGGCATGAACACTGAAGCTTTCTTT.